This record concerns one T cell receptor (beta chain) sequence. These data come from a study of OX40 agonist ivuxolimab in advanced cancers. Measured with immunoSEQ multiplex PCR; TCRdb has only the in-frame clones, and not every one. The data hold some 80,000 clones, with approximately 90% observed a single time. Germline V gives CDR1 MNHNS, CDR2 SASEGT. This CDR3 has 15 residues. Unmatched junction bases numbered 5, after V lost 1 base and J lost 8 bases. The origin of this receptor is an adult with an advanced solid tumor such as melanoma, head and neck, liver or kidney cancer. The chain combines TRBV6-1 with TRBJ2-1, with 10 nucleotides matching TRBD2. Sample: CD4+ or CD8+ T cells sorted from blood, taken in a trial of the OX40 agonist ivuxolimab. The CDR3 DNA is TGTGCCAGCAGTGAAGTTAGCGGGGGGCTGGATGAGCAGTTCTTC. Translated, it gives CASSEVSGGLDEQFF.